This is a list of T cell receptor beta chains from one sample in a study of graft-versus-host responses after intestinal transplantation. Clones were sequenced by immunoSEQ multiplex PCR, and TCRdb holds only the in-frame ones, with some missing. The sample consists of about 25,000 clones, 90% to 95% of them appearing once. Specimen: PBMCs, collected 18 days after transplant. The receptors stem from a human patient who received an intestinal transplant, so some T cells may come from the graft donor. Both conserved end residues are part of each CDR3. The order of the fields is J gene, V gene, clone size, D gene, CDR3 protein, CDR3 DNA. The D gene is left open where the match is weak. Rows give clone size only sometimes, using once, few, many, or a class for an expanded clone.

J gene: TRBJ1-1
V gene: TRBV5-1
clone size: NA
D gene: NA
CDR3 protein: CASSLAGPTEAFF
CDR3 DNA: TGCGCCAGCAGCTTGGCAGGGCCCACTGAAGCTTTCTTT

J gene: TRBJ2-7
V gene: TRBV7-9
clone size: NA
D gene: TRBD2
CDR3 protein: CASSPPGLVYEQYF
CDR3 DNA: TGTGCCAGCAGCCCCCCGGGACTAGTTTACGAGCAGTACTTC

J gene: TRBJ2-1
V gene: TRBV30
clone size: NA
D gene: TRBD2
CDR3 protein: CAWSFRAGGSYNEQFF
CDR3 DNA: TGTGCCTGGAGTTTTCGAGCGGGGGGCTCTTACAATGAGCAGTTCTTC

J gene: TRBJ2-2
V gene: TRBV5-4
clone size: NA
D gene: NA
CDR3 protein: CASSTEMYTGELFF
CDR3 DNA: TGTGCCAGCAGCACCGAAATGTACACCGGGGAGCTGTTTTTT

J gene: TRBJ2-7
V gene: TRBV2
clone size: NA
D gene: TRBD1
CDR3 protein: CASSLGRDSALVLSYEQYF
CDR3 DNA: TGTGCCAGCAGTTTAGGCCGGGACAGTGCCCTTGTTCTATCCTACGAGCAGTACTTC

J gene: TRBJ2-7
V gene: TRBV23-1
clone size: NA
D gene: NA
CDR3 protein: CASSQSRNYEQYF
CDR3 DNA: TGCGCCAGCAGTCAGTCCAGGAACTACGAGCAGTACTTC

J gene: TRBJ1-5
V gene: TRBV23-1
clone size: NA
D gene: NA
CDR3 protein: CASSRAGISNQPQHF
CDR3 DNA: TGCGCCAGCAGTCGGGCAGGGATTAGCAATCAGCCCCAGCATTTT

J gene: TRBJ1-5
V gene: TRBV10-1
clone size: NA
D gene: NA
CDR3 protein: CASSDRGGNQPQHF
CDR3 DNA: TGCGCCAGCAGTGATAGGGGGGGCAATCAGCCCCAGCATTTT

J gene: TRBJ2-7
V gene: TRBV27
clone size: NA
D gene: TRBD2
CDR3 protein: CASSLGLAADEQYF
CDR3 DNA: TGTGCCAGCAGCCTGGGACTAGCCGCCGACGAGCAGTACTTC

J gene: TRBJ1-2
V gene: TRBV11-1
clone size: NA
D gene: TRBD1
CDR3 protein: CASSRGTGGNYGYTF
CDR3 DNA: TGTGCCAGCAGCCGAGGGACAGGGGGCAACTATGGCTACACCTTC

J gene: TRBJ2-3
V gene: TRBV7-2
clone size: NA
D gene: NA
CDR3 protein: CASSPGLYKDTQYF
CDR3 DNA: TGTGCCAGCAGCCCAGGACTATACAAGGATACGCAGTATTTT

J gene: TRBJ2-1
V gene: TRBV4-1
clone size: NA
D gene: TRBD1
CDR3 protein: CASSQVGQGSSYNEQFF
CDR3 DNA: TGCGCCAGCAGCCAGGTAGGACAGGGGAGCTCCTACAATGAGCAGTTCTTC

J gene: TRBJ1-5
V gene: TRBV27
clone size: NA
D gene: NA
CDR3 protein: CASSSGRPNSNQPQHF
CDR3 DNA: TGTGCCAGCAGTTCTGGAAGACCTAATAGCAATCAGCCCCAGCATTTT

J gene: TRBJ2-7
V gene: TRBV11-2
clone size: NA
D gene: NA
CDR3 protein: CASSLRRLEQYF
CDR3 DNA: TGTGCCAGCAGCTTAAGGCGCCTTGAGCAGTACTTC

J gene: TRBJ1-6
V gene: TRBV5-1
clone size: once
D gene: NA
CDR3 protein: CASSSTGSSPLHF
CDR3 DNA: TGCGCCAGCAGCTCTACAGGCTCGTCACCCCTCCACTTT

J gene: TRBJ2-2
V gene: TRBV15
clone size: NA
D gene: NA
CDR3 protein: CATSSFGRGKANTGELFF
CDR3 DNA: TGTGCCACCAGCTCGTTTGGTAGGGGGAAAGCGAACACCGGGGAGCTGTTTTTT

J gene: TRBJ2-3
V gene: TRBV4-1
clone size: NA
D gene: TRBD2
CDR3 protein: CASGPYWASGGIVTDTQYF
CDR3 DNA: TGCGCCAGCGGGCCGTATTGGGCTAGCGGGGGAATTGTCACAGATACGCAGTATTTT

J gene: TRBJ1-2
V gene: TRBV19
clone size: once
D gene: NA
CDR3 protein: CASSAFGELYGYTF
CDR3 DNA: TGTGCCAGTAGTGCCTTCGGGGAACTCTATGGCTACACCTTC

J gene: TRBJ1-6
V gene: TRBV7-6
clone size: NA
D gene: NA
CDR3 protein: CASSLGTADNSPLHF
CDR3 DNA: TGTGCCAGCAGCTTAGGGACAGCCGATAATTCACCCCTCCACTTT

J gene: TRBJ2-1
V gene: TRBV27
clone size: NA
D gene: NA
CDR3 protein: CASSDVGEQFF
CDR3 DNA: TGTGCCAGCAGCGACGTTGGTGAGCAGTTCTTC

J gene: TRBJ1-5
V gene: TRBV5-6
clone size: NA
D gene: TRBD1
CDR3 protein: CASSPGQAVNQPQHF
CDR3 DNA: TGTGCCAGCAGCCCGGGACAGGCCGTAAATCAGCCCCAGCATTTT

J gene: TRBJ2-5
V gene: TRBV7-2
clone size: NA
D gene: TRBD2
CDR3 protein: CASSFTAGGFQETQYF
CDR3 DNA: TGTGCCAGCAGCTTCACAGCGGGGGGCTTCCAAGAGACCCAGTACTTC

J gene: TRBJ1-6
V gene: TRBV19
clone size: once
D gene: NA
CDR3 protein: CASSPRGGNSPLHF
CDR3 DNA: TGTGCCAGTAGCCCCCGAGGGGGGAATTCACCCCTCCACTTT

J gene: TRBJ2-7
V gene: TRBV6-1
clone size: NA
D gene: NA
CDR3 protein: CASSEQGPSYEQYF
CDR3 DNA: TGTGCCAGCAGTGAACAGGGGCCTTCCTACGAGCAGTACTTC

J gene: TRBJ1-2
V gene: TRBV14
clone size: NA
D gene: NA
CDR3 protein: CASSQDRTGYGYTF
CDR3 DNA: TGTGCCAGCAGCCAAGATAGGACGGGCTATGGCTACACCTTC

J gene: TRBJ2-7
V gene: TRBV27
clone size: NA
D gene: TRBD2
CDR3 protein: CASSYQRGYSYEQYF
CDR3 DNA: TGTGCCAGCAGTTACCAGCGGGGGTACTCCTACGAGCAGTACTTC

J gene: TRBJ2-3
V gene: TRBV10-1
clone size: NA
D gene: NA
CDR3 protein: CASSDGTSDTQYF
CDR3 DNA: TGCGCCAGCAGTGACGGGACATCAGATACGCAGTATTTT

J gene: TRBJ1-1
V gene: TRBV19
clone size: NA
D gene: NA
CDR3 protein: CASSDSLNTEAFF
CDR3 DNA: TGTGCCAGTAGCGACAGCCTGAACACTGAAGCTTTCTTT

J gene: TRBJ1-4
V gene: TRBV18
clone size: NA
D gene: NA
CDR3 protein: CASSPRRMMGEEKLFF
CDR3 DNA: TGTGCCAGCTCACCACGGCGAATGATGGGGGAAGAAAAACTGTTTTTT

J gene: TRBJ2-3
V gene: TRBV18
clone size: NA
D gene: NA
CDR3 protein: CASSPPSTDTQYF
CDR3 DNA: TGTGCCAGCTCACCCCCTAGCACAGATACGCAGTATTTT

J gene: TRBJ2-7
V gene: TRBV7-9
clone size: NA
D gene: NA
CDR3 protein: CASSLSGRRTGSSYEQYF
CDR3 DNA: TGTGCCAGCAGCTTATCCGGACGTCGTACAGGGAGCTCCTACGAGCAGTACTTC

J gene: TRBJ2-2
V gene: TRBV10-1
clone size: NA
D gene: NA
CDR3 protein: CASSVSRETGELFF
CDR3 DNA: TGCGCCAGCTCGGTTTCCAGGGAAACCGGGGAGCTGTTTTTT

J gene: TRBJ1-1
V gene: TRBV6-5
clone size: NA
D gene: NA
CDR3 protein: CASSYSGGTEAFF
CDR3 DNA: TGTGCCAGCAGTTACTCCGGGGGCACTGAAGCTTTCTTT

J gene: TRBJ2-1
V gene: TRBV6-5
clone size: NA
D gene: NA
CDR3 protein: CASSYSSRGHGEQFF
CDR3 DNA: TGTGCCAGCAGTTACTCGAGCAGGGGCCACGGTGAGCAGTTCTTC

J gene: TRBJ1-2
V gene: TRBV19
clone size: few
D gene: NA
CDR3 protein: CASKTGDGGYTF
CDR3 DNA: TGTGCCAGTAAAACAGGTGATGGAGGCTACACCTTC

J gene: TRBJ2-2
V gene: TRBV19
clone size: NA
D gene: NA
CDR3 protein: CASSMLRGELFF
CDR3 DNA: TGTGCCAGTAGTATGTTACGCGGGGAGCTGTTTTTT

J gene: TRBJ1-2
V gene: TRBV14
clone size: NA
D gene: NA
CDR3 protein: CASSQGDLYYGYTF
CDR3 DNA: TGTGCCAGCAGCCAAGGGGACTTATACTATGGCTACACCTTC

J gene: TRBJ2-2
V gene: TRBV7-6
clone size: once
D gene: NA
CDR3 protein: CASSPLTATNTGELFF
CDR3 DNA: TGTGCCAGCAGCCCATTGACTGCCACGAACACCGGGGAGCTGTTTTTT

J gene: TRBJ2-1
V gene: TRBV2
clone size: NA
D gene: TRBD2
CDR3 protein: CASSGRLASNEQFF
CDR3 DNA: TGTGCCAGCAGTGGGAGACTAGCGAGTAATGAGCAGTTCTTC

J gene: TRBJ1-1
V gene: TRBV4-1
clone size: NA
D gene: NA
CDR3 protein: CASSQDPMNTEAFF
CDR3 DNA: TGCGCCAGCAGCCAAGATCCGATGAACACTGAAGCTTTCTTT

J gene: TRBJ2-1
V gene: TRBV7-2
clone size: NA
D gene: NA
CDR3 protein: CASSLGRRSEQFF
CDR3 DNA: TGTGCCAGCAGCTTAGGTCGTCGAAGTGAGCAGTTCTTC

J gene: TRBJ2-7
V gene: TRBV10-3
clone size: NA
D gene: NA
CDR3 protein: CAIMGSSYEQYF
CDR3 DNA: TGTGCCATCATGGGAAGCTCCTACGAGCAGTACTTC

J gene: TRBJ1-1
V gene: TRBV6-5
clone size: NA
D gene: NA
CDR3 protein: CASSYRANTEAFF
CDR3 DNA: TGTGCCAGCAGTTATCGGGCTAACACTGAAGCTTTCTTT

J gene: TRBJ1-1
V gene: TRBV10-1
clone size: NA
D gene: NA
CDR3 protein: CASREPNTEAFF
CDR3 DNA: TGCGCCAGCAGGGAGCCGAACACTGAAGCTTTCTTT

J gene: TRBJ1-2
V gene: TRBV2
clone size: NA
D gene: NA
CDR3 protein: CASSEAQGWGNGYTF
CDR3 DNA: TGTGCCAGCAGTGAGGCACAGGGCTGGGGGAATGGCTACACCTTC

J gene: TRBJ1-6
V gene: TRBV6-5
clone size: NA
D gene: NA
CDR3 protein: CASSYAGAYNSPLHF
CDR3 DNA: TGTGCCAGCAGTTACGCAGGGGCCTATAATTCACCCCTCCACTTT

J gene: TRBJ1-1
V gene: TRBV4-1
clone size: NA
D gene: TRBD1
CDR3 protein: CASSQGFGTGFMNTEAFF
CDR3 DNA: TGCGCCAGCAGCCAAGGATTCGGGACAGGGTTCATGAACACTGAAGCTTTCTTT

J gene: TRBJ2-1
V gene: TRBV30
clone size: NA
D gene: NA
CDR3 protein: CAWSVGLSNEQFF
CDR3 DNA: TGTGCCTGGAGTGTTGGACTTAGCAATGAGCAGTTCTTC

J gene: TRBJ2-7
V gene: TRBV2
clone size: once
D gene: TRBD1
CDR3 protein: CARSPRDSSYEQYF
CDR3 DNA: TGTGCCCGAAGCCCTCGGGACAGCTCCTACGAGCAGTACTTC

J gene: TRBJ2-1
V gene: TRBV6-1
clone size: NA
D gene: TRBD1
CDR3 protein: CASVPGQGAWGEQFF
CDR3 DNA: TGTGCCAGCGTCCCGGGACAGGGGGCATGGGGTGAGCAGTTCTTC

J gene: TRBJ1-1
V gene: TRBV6-1
clone size: NA
D gene: TRBD1
CDR3 protein: CASSAADRGTEAFF
CDR3 DNA: TGTGCCAGCAGTGCAGCTGACAGGGGTACTGAAGCTTTCTTT

J gene: TRBJ2-1
V gene: TRBV13
clone size: NA
D gene: NA
CDR3 protein: CASSSLRNEQFF
CDR3 DNA: TGTGCCAGCAGCTCGCTCCGGAATGAGCAGTTCTTC

J gene: TRBJ1-2
V gene: TRBV4-1
clone size: NA
D gene: NA
CDR3 protein: CASSQGEAVVGYTF
CDR3 DNA: TGCGCCAGCAGCCAAGGGGAGGCCGTCGTTGGCTACACCTTC

J gene: TRBJ1-4
V gene: TRBV5-5
clone size: NA
D gene: NA
CDR3 protein: CASSLGQTPNEKLFF
CDR3 DNA: TGTGCCAGCAGCTTGGGACAGACCCCCAATGAAAAACTGTTTTTT

J gene: TRBJ2-2
V gene: TRBV5-8
clone size: NA
D gene: NA
CDR3 protein: CASSWGQNTGELFF
CDR3 DNA: TGTGCCAGCAGCTGGGGCCAAAACACCGGGGAGCTGTTTTTT